This T cell receptor (beta chain) was obtained from a study of T cells in narcolepsy. Germline loops: CDR1 MNHEY, CDR2 SVGAGI. The CDR3 is 14 amino acids. V lost 0 bases and J lost 8, with 11 bases in between. Regarding the study as a whole: In some patient and control memory CD4+ samples, autoreactive clones were absent. Autoreactive HCRT-specific and TRIB2-specific clonotypes were marked in same-patient CSF-versus-blood CD4+ comparisons. Healthy controls reportedly lacked the autoreactive clonotypes serially found in patients' blood.

On this clone itself: Antigen: not known.

The protocol was immunoSEQ multiplex PCR, while the TCRdb copy is restricted to in-frame clones and leaves out a portion. The sample lists 20,000 to 30,000 clones, about 80% occurring once. The specimen was CD45RA- memory CD4+ T cells from PBMCs. This chain connects TRBV6-5 to TRBJ2-1; D is unclear. The TCR was taken from a human donor with narcolepsy. CDR3 DNA: TGTGCCAGCAGTTACTCTACATTAGTGGATGAGCAGTTCTTC. Amino acid sequence: CASSYSTLVDEQFF.